This TCR beta chain was captured in a study of cytomegalovirus exposure and HLA in healthy donors. Study overall: Tens of millions of unique TCRs, all from HLA-typed donors, were included in an early release of the data.

The PCR ran on 60 Vbeta and 13 Jbeta primers. The repertoire was sequenced with immunoSEQ multiplex PCR; TCRdb's copy has only in-frame clones and lacks some. Among over 110,000 clones listed, under 90% were seen once. The V gene end was trimmed by 3 bases and the J gene end by 4 bases; junction bases not matched to a gene: 11. The CDR3 runs 16 residues. Remarks on this clone: The antigen remains unidentified.

Study-level results: Presence/absence analyses rested on an assumption that sequencing depth was roughly uniform across donors. Among the most significant clusters, several appeared linked to common viral pathogens in a later analysis.

Source material: PBMCs. The rearrangement joins TRBV23-1 to TRBJ1-2; TRBD1 matches 7 bases. TRBV23-1 is an ORF, and what it does is uncertain. This clonotype originated in a male donor in good health and CMV-seronegative. This CDR3 reads CASSHPLTGKGYGYTF. DNA for the CDR3: TGCGCCAGCAGTCACCCTTTGACAGGGAAAGGCTATGGCTACACCTTC.